This T cell receptor (beta chain) derives from a study of cytomegalovirus exposure and HLA in healthy donors. The study, taken as a whole, reports: Being indistinguishable, some V segments were excluded, TRBV6-2 and TRBV6-3 among them.

Trimming pared 3 bases from V and 3 bases from J, leaving 9 bases between. The CDR3 runs to 14 residues. Germline lookup yields CDR1 SGHAT and CDR2 FQNNGV. It was with 60 Vbeta and 13 Jbeta primers that the PCR ran. Sequencing used immunoSEQ multiplex PCR; TCRdb keeps in-frame clones, though not all of them. The table records approximately 70,000 clones, 70% to 85% of them present only once. Regarding this clone: Its antigen is as yet unknown.

V is TRBV11-2 and J is TRBJ2-1; D is perhaps TRBD2 (5 bases). The clonotype originates from a man aged 55 to 70 in good health and CMV-seropositive. Sample: PBMCs. This CDR3 reads CASSLEAGYNEQFF. The DNA of the CDR3 is TGTGCCAGCAGCTTGGAGGCAGGCTACAATGAGCAGTTCTTC. The full variable domain, completed using reference TRBV11-2 and TRBJ2-1, is EAGVAQSPRYKIIEKRQSVAFWCNPISGHATLYWYQQILGQGPKLLIQFQNNGVVDDSQLPKDRFSAERLKGVDSTLKIQPAKLEDSAVYLCASSLEAGYNEQFFGPGTRLTVL.